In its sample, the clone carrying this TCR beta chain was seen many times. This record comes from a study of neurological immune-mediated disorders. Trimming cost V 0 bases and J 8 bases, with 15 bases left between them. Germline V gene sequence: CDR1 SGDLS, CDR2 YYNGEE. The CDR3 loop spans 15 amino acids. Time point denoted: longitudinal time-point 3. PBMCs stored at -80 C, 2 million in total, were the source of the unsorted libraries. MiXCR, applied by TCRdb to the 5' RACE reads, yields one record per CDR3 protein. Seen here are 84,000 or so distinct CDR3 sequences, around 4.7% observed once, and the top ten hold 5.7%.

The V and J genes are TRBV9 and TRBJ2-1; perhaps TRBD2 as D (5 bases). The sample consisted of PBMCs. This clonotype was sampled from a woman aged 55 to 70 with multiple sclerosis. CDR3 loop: CASSVGPSRVDEQFF. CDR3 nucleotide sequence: TGTGCCAGCAGCGTAGGTCCTAGCAGAGTTGATGAGCAGTTCTTC. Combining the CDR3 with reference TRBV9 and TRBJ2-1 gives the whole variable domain DSGVTQTPKHLITATGQRVTLRCSPRSGDLSVYWYQQSLDQGLQFLIQYYNGEERAKGNILERFSAQQFPDLHSELNLSSLELGDSALYFCASSVGPSRVDEQFFGPGTRLTVL.